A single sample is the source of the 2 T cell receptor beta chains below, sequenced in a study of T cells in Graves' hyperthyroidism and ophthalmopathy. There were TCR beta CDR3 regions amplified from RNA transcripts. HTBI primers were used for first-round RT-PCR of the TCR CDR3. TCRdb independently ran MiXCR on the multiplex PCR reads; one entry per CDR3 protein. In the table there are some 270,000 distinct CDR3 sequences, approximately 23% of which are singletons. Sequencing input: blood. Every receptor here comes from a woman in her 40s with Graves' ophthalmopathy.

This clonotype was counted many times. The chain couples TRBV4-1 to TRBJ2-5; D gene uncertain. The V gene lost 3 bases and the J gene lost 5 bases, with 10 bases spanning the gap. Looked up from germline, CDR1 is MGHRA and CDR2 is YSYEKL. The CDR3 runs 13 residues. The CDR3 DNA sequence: TGCGCCAGCAGCCACGGCAGGCCCGAGACCCAGTACTTC. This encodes CASSHGRPETQYF.

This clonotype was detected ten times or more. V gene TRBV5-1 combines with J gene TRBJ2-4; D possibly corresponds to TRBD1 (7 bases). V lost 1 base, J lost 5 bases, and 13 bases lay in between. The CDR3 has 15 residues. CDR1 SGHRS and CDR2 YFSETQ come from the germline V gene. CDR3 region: CASSLTLRGENIQYF. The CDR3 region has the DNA TGCGCCAGCAGCTTGACCCTCAGGGGGGAAAACATTCAGTACTTC.